Presented here are 24 T cell receptor beta chains from one specimen sequenced in a study of T cells in localized non-small cell lung cancer. The assay was immunoSEQ multiplex PCR, and TCRdb's table has in-frame clones only and misses some. The sample lists some 2,000 clones, 25% to 30% occurring once. The material sequenced was normal lung tissue next to the tumor, taken before any cancer treatment. These receptors were taken from a woman between 35 and 75 years old with stage I lung adenocarcinoma.

CDR3 DNA sequence: TGTGCCAGCTCACCACCCTGGGACAGTCTCTCCCGCGGGCAGTACTTC. This codes for CASSPPWDSLSRGQYF. The chain links TRBV18 to TRBJ2-7, with 7 positions matching TRBD1. CDR3 length equals 16 residues. The germline gives CDR1 KGHSH, CDR2 LQKENI. After removal of 0 bases from V and 9 bases from J, the junction contained 14 bases not matched to a gene.

This clone was seen more than once but under ten times. The chain couples TRBV28 to TRBJ1-2; D might be TRBD1 (6 bases). CDR3 length equals 16 residues. Germline CDR1 MDHEN, CDR2 SYDVKM. V lost 3 bases and J 3 bases, leaving 17 bases between the germline ends. CDR3 DNA: TGTGCCAGCAGTTTTTTCTCTGGGGGCGGGGACTATGGCTACACCTTC. This gives the protein CASSFFSGGGDYGYTF.

In its sample, this clone was seen a few times. V is TRBV2 and J is TRBJ2-7, with TRBD2 matching 10 bases. Germline CDR1 SNHLY, CDR2 FYNNEI. The V segment lost 6 bases and the J segment 2 bases; nucleotides outside the gene matches: 7. There are 15 residues in the CDR3. Written as DNA, the CDR3 is TGTGCCAGCAGACAGAGCGGGGGGGCCGCCTACGAGCAGTACTTC. Protein sequence: CASRQSGGAAYEQYF.

This clone appeared a few times. The DNA of the CDR3 is TGTGCCAGCAGGGAGACAGGACCTAATTCACCCCTCCACTTT. Its translation: CASRETGPNSPLHF. The J gene is TRBJ1-6, the V gene TRBV10-3; possible D gene TRBD1, 6 bases. Per the germline V gene, CDR1 is ENHRY and CDR2 is SYGVKD. The CDR3 covers 14 residues. The V end was cut by 10 bases, the J end by 6 bases, with 16 bases between.

A single count supports this clone. This chain uses TRBV18 with TRBJ2-6; 7 bases line up with TRBD1. Germline CDR1 KGHSH, CDR2 LQKENI. J gave up 0 bases and V 6 bases, and 11 bases lay outside the gene matches. This CDR3 region has 18 residues. CDR3 sequence reads: CASSRGTVESSGANVLTF. DNA for the CDR3: TGTGCCAGCTCTCGTGGGACAGTTGAGAGCTCTGGGGCCAACGTCCTGACTTTC.

This CDR3 is CSVADRAYNEQFF. CDR3 sequence (DNA): TGCAGCGTGGCGGACAGGGCTTACAATGAGCAGTTCTTC. The chain recombines TRBV29-1 with TRBJ2-1; 8 bases are shared with TRBD1. Germline values: CDR1 SQVTM, CDR2 ANQGSEA. This CDR3 spans 13 amino acids. Trimming removed 6 bases from V and 4 bases from J; junction bases left unmatched: 5.

J is TRBJ1-2 and V is TRBV29-1, with a possible D match to TRBD1 (5 bases). With 1 base removed from V and 8 bases from J, the gap between germline ends came to 17 bases. CDR1 and CDR2 (germline): SQVTM, ANQGSEA. CDR3 length: 14 residues. CDR3 residues: CSVEGDEGIGGYTF. In DNA form, the CDR3 reads TGCAGCGTTGAAGGGGACGAGGGTATTGGAGGCTACACCTTC.

This clone was recorded a few times. This chain connects TRBV25-1 to TRBJ2-7, with TRBD1 as a possible D gene (6 bases). Germline CDR1 MGHDK, CDR2 SYGVNS. V dropped 7 bases and J dropped 2 bases, with 12 bases sitting between them. This CDR3 comprises 13 residues. CDR3 amino acids: CASIGDTPYEQYF. Written as DNA, the CDR3 is TGTGCCAGCATTGGGGACACTCCCTACGAGCAGTACTTC.

The chain uses TRBV19 and TRBJ1-6; possible D gene TRBD1, 5 bases. Deletions cut 7 bases from V and 8 bases from J, with 15 bases between. Germline V gene sequence: CDR1 LNHDA, CDR2 SQIVND (reference sequence). The CDR3 spans 14 residues. The CDR3 bases are TGTGCCAGTAATCAGTGGGGGTCCGATTCACCCCTCCACTTT. As protein: CASNQWGSDSPLHF.

This clone came up a few times. The chain uses TRBV6-8 and TRBJ1-1; D remains unclear. The CDR3 has 13 amino acids. Germline V lookup: CDR1 MNHGY, CDR2 SAAAGT. V was cut by 0 bases and J by 1 base, with 3 bases left in between. The CDR3 loop is CASSYSENTEAFF. In DNA, the CDR3 is TGTGCCAGCAGTTACTCGGAGAACACTGAAGCTTTCTTT.

This clone is categorized as medium-sized. This chain uses TRBV11-3 with TRBJ2-6; perhaps TRBD2 as D (5 bases). Trimming removed 1 base at V and 0 bases at J, with 7 bases between. Per germline, CDR1 SGHNT and CDR2 YENEEA. The CDR3 contains 16 residues. The CDR3 reads CASSLGGSSGANVLTF. The CDR3 region has the DNA TGTGCCAGCAGCTTAGGAGGGAGCTCTGGGGCCAACGTCCTGACTTTC.

This chain links TRBV23-1 with TRBJ2-5; no definite D call. TRBV23-1 is an ORF for which the function is uncertain. Trimming shortened V by 6 bases and J by 7 bases, and 15 bases separated the two germline ends. This CDR3 comprises 13 residues. The DNA of the CDR3 is TGCGCCAGCAGCGTCGACTTGGTTGGGACCCAGTACTTC. This encodes CASSVDLVGTQYF.

Relative to its sample, this clone is medium-sized. This chain uses TRBV9 with TRBJ2-5, with 8 bases identical to TRBD2. CDR3 length equals 15 residues. From germline, CDR1 is SGDLS and CDR2 YYNGEE. The J segment lost 5 bases and the V segment lost 0 bases, leaving 6 bases of the junction unmatched. CDR3 in amino acids: CASSVAGGLEETQYF. CDR3 nucleotides: TGTGCCAGCAGCGTAGCGGGGGGGCTGGAGGAGACCCAGTACTTC.

This clone has a handful of counts. The V gene is TRBV6-8, the J gene TRBJ2-1, with 9 bases matching TRBD1. The CDR3 covers 16 residues. V lost 6 bases, J lost 3 bases, and 9 bases stayed unmatched. Germline-derived CDR1 and CDR2 are MNHGY and SAAAGT. CDR3 coding DNA: TGTGCCAGCAGGAGAAACCCGGGACAGGGCTACAATGAGCAGTTCTTC. This encodes CASRRNPGQGYNEQFF.

This clone is medium-sized by share. This chain connects TRBV6-8 to TRBJ1-2; 9 bases agree with TRBD1. Trimming cost V 6 bases and J 2 bases; bases outside gene matches: 10. The CDR3 contains 16 residues. Germline values: CDR1 MNHGY, CDR2 SAAAGT. DNA of the CDR3: TGTGCCAGCAGCGTATCACAGGGGGCTCAGAACTATGGCTACACCTTC. Translating gives CASSVSQGAQNYGYTF.

This clone was picked up a small number of times. The genes are TRBV6-8 and TRBJ1-6; TRBD1 matches 7 bases. Germline CDR1 and CDR2: MNHGY and SAAAGT. This CDR3 contains 15 residues. J gave up 8 bases and V 6 bases, and 10 bases lay outside the gene matches. The CDR3 loop reads CASSRPATGDSPLHF. Here the CDR3 DNA reads TGTGCCAGCAGCCGCCCGGCCACAGGGGATTCACCCCTCCACTTT.

The chain employs TRBV29-1 and TRBJ2-7; TRBD2 matches 16 bases. The V gene's germline CDR1 is SQVTM and CDR2 ANQGSEA. V dropped 5 bases and J dropped 4; count of bases not matched to a gene: 5. This CDR3 has 15 amino acids. The CDR3 region has the DNA TGCAGCGTTACCGGGACTAGCGGGGGGGAATACGAGCAGTACTTC. It codes for CSVTGTSGGEYEQYF.

The chain employs TRBV6-8 and TRBJ1-1; tentatively, D is TRBD1 (6 bases). The CDR3 is 14 residues long. V gave up 4 bases and J gave up 1 base, with 10 bases separating them. Germline V gene sequence: CDR1 MNHGY, CDR2 SAAAGT. The CDR3 is CASSSRGGNTEAFF. CDR3 in DNA: TGTGCCAGCAGTTCCAGGGGCGGGAACACTGAAGCTTTCTTT.

The chain links TRBV19 to TRBJ1-5, with 7 nucleotides matching TRBD1. The length of the CDR3 is 16 residues. V lost 6 bases, J lost 0 bases, and 8 bases stayed unmatched. Germline assignment: CDR1 LNHDA and CDR2 SQIVND (reference sequence). CDR3 in DNA: TGTGCCAGTAGCCGTGGACAGGCAAATAGCAATCAGCCCCAGCATTTT. Encoded protein: CASSRGQANSNQPQHF. The whole variable domain, filled in from reference TRBV19 and TRBJ1-5, reads DGGITQSPKYLFRKEGQNVTLSCEQNLNHDAMYWYRQDPGQGLRLIYYSQIVNDFQKGDIAEGYSVSREKKESFPLTVTSAQKNPTAFYLCASSRGQANSNQPQHFGDGTRLSIL.

This clone qualifies as medium-sized. The V gene is TRBV4-1, the J gene TRBJ2-5, with 7 bases that match TRBD1. The CDR3 sequence is 18 residues long. Germline V gene sequence: CDR1 MGHRA, CDR2 YSYEKL. J lost 4 bases, V lost 0 bases, and 14 bases had no gene match. The CDR3 DNA reads as TGCGCCAGCAGCCAAGATTCTGCCAGTTTCGGGACAGCAGAGACCCAGTACTTC. It codes for CASSQDSASFGTAETQYF.

This clone was seen a handful of times. This CDR3 is CASSTRQANTEAFF. The DNA for the CDR3 is TGTGCCAGCAGCACCCGACAGGCGAACACTGAAGCTTTCTTT. This chain links TRBV11-3 with TRBJ1-1; D may be TRBD1 (6 bases). V lost 5 bases and J lost 1, with 11 bases in between. Germline assignment: CDR1 SGHNT and CDR2 YENEEA. The CDR3 loop spans 14 amino acids.

By sample fraction, this clone is large. The genes are TRBV11-3 and TRBJ1-2; D gene uncertain. The germline gives CDR1 SGHNT, CDR2 YENEEA. V was pared by 6 bases and J by 4 bases, with 15 bases between. This CDR3 region has 14 residues. The CDR3 protein is CASRLTFGIYGYTF. DNA of the CDR3: TGTGCCAGCAGGTTAACTTTTGGGATCTATGGCTACACCTTC.

In its sample, this clone ranks as large. The chain carries TRBV16 and TRBJ2-7; D is undetermined. The CDR3 has 11 residues. Looked up from germline, CDR1 is KGHSY and CDR2 is FQNENV. Trimming took 0 bases from V and 3 from J, leaving 0 bases between them. The CDR3 loop reads CASSQSYEQYF. The CDR3 DNA reads as TGTGCCAGCAGCCAATCCTACGAGCAGTACTTC.

This clone has only a few counts. The rearrangement links TRBV11-3 to TRBJ2-1; 10 bases match TRBD2. The CDR3 is made up of 15 amino acids. J lost 3 bases, V lost 6 bases, and 5 bases had no gene match. The germline V gene encodes CDR1 SGHNT and CDR2 YENEEA. CDR3 in DNA: TGTGCCAGCAGTTCGACTAGCGGGTTCTACAATGAGCAGTTCTTC. This translates into CASSSTSGFYNEQFF.